Listed here are 14 T cell receptor beta chains from one sample, sequenced in a study of T-cell memory formation after mild COVID-19. One entry per CDR3 protein results from TCRdb running MiXCR on the 5' RACE reads. The sample comprises approximately 340,000 distinct CDR3 sequences, 13% of which are singletons, and about a fifth rests with the top ten. The sequenced material came from PBMCs or a T cell subset sorted from them (not recorded which). These receptors all stem from a man aged 18-30 years who had mild COVID-19 (a few samples of this study predate the infection). Cell type and time point are not known.

This clonotype has only a few counts. This chain connects TRBV28 to TRBJ2-7; TRBD2 matches 7 bases. The CDR3 has 14 residues. Germline V CDR1 and CDR2: MDHEN, SYDVKM. V gave up 7 bases and J gave up 2 bases; unmatched junction bases: 8. In nucleotides, the CDR3 is TGTGCCAGCAAACCCTTGGGGGGGACCTACGAGCAGTACTTC. It is translated as CASKPLGGTYEQYF. Combining the CDR3 with reference TRBV28 and TRBJ2-7 gives the whole variable domain DVKVTQSSRYLVKRTGEKVFLECVQDMDHENMFWYRQDPGLGLRLIYFSYDVKMKEKGDIPEGYSVSREKKERFSLILESASTNQTSMYLCASKPLGGTYEQYFGPGTRLTVT.

The J gene is TRBJ2-5, the V gene TRBV9; 13 bases line up with TRBD2. This CDR3 has 16 residues. Germline lookup yields CDR1 SGDLS and CDR2 YYNGEE. With V trimmed by 2 bases and J by 5 bases, 6 bases remained unmatched. The CDR3 loop reads CASSVEGLAGYETQYF. The DNA for the CDR3 is TGTGCCAGCAGCGTCGAGGGACTAGCGGGGTATGAGACCCAGTACTTC.

The chain uses TRBV2 and TRBJ2-7, with 7 bases aligning to TRBD2. CDR1 is SNHLY, CDR2 FYNNEI, per germline. The CDR3 runs 13 residues. With 11 bases clipped from V and 2 bases from J, the junction kept 9 bases outside the gene matches. CDR3 nucleotides: TGTGCCGGCGCCCGGGACTATACCTACGAGCAGTACTTC. This translates into CAGARDYTYEQYF.

The chain uses TRBV14 and TRBJ2-4; 10 positions agree with TRBD1. Looked up from germline, CDR1 is SGHDN and CDR2 is FVKESK. The V gene end was trimmed by 1 base and the J gene end by 7 bases; junction bases not matched to a gene: 4. The CDR3 runs to 15 residues. The CDR3 DNA follows: TGTGCCAGCAGCCAAGCGGGACAGGGGTACAACATTCAGTACTTC. Amino acids: CASSQAGQGYNIQYF.

This rearrangement joins TRBV9 to TRBJ2-6, with TRBD1 matching over 7 bases. Losses at the gene ends were 5 bases for V and 12 bases for J; bases not matched to a gene: 14. The CDR3 sequence is 15 residues long. CDR1 is SGDLS and CDR2 is YYNGEE in the germline V gene. The CDR3 nucleotides are TGTGCCAGCAGTCCAAGAAGTAGGGGGCCAGGCGTCCTGACTTTC. It yields the protein CASSPRSRGPGVLTF.

Many counts were recorded for this clonotype. The chain has TRBV7-2 and TRBJ1-3; 7 bases agree with TRBD1. The germline gives CDR1 SGHTA, CDR2 FQGNSA. This CDR3 is built from 16 residues. V was pared by 3 bases and J by 1 base, with 6 bases of the junction left unmatched. CDR3 nucleotide sequence: TGTGCCAGCAGCTTTACAGGGGTCGTGTCTGGAAACACCATATATTTT. Its translation is CASSFTGVVSGNTIYF.

This chain connects TRBV10-2 to TRBJ2-7, with TRBD2 matching over 8 bases. This CDR3 is built from 14 residues. Germline V CDR1 and CDR2: WSHSY, SAAADI. Unmatched junction bases numbered 10, after V lost 8 bases and J lost 4 bases. CDR3 sequence: CASRGGLVAYEQYF. The CDR3 nucleotides are TGCGCCAGCCGAGGGGGACTAGTTGCGTACGAGCAGTACTTC.

V usage is TRBV14 and J usage is TRBJ2-5; a weak D match, TRBD2 (5 bases). V lost 1 base to trimming and J lost 4 bases, with 13 bases between them. Germline CDR1 is SGHDN and CDR2 is FVKESK. The length of the CDR3 is 15 residues. CDR3 DNA sequence: TGTGCCAGCAGCCAAGCCGGAGGACGAGGAGAGACCCAGTACTTC. It translates to CASSQAGGRGETQYF.

Only one count was recorded for this clonotype. One end of the junction varies from germline; a read error may be responsible. The chain employs TRBV4-1 and TRBJ1-4; D may be TRBD1 (5 bases). This CDR3 has 13 amino acids. Germline CDR1 and CDR2: MGHRA and YSYEKL. CDR3 region: CPSSQEEGNRLFF. CDR3 nucleotide sequence: TGCCCCAGCAGCCAAGAAGAGGGGAATCGACTGTTTTTT.

This clonotype has just a few counts. The rearrangement joins TRBV9 to TRBJ2-2, with D possibly matching TRBD2 (5 bases). In germline, CDR1 is SGDLS, CDR2 YYNGEE. The V and J ends lost 4 bases and 4 bases respectively, with 8 bases between them. CDR3 size: 13 residues. The CDR3 loop reads CASSPDFTGELFF. CDR3 nucleotide sequence: TGTGCCAGCAGCCCGGACTTCACCGGGGAGCTGTTTTTT.

The genes are TRBV14 and TRBJ2-1; D call uncertain. Looked up from germline, CDR1 is SGHDN and CDR2 is FVKESK. The CDR3 has 15 residues. V shed 3 bases and J shed 2 bases, with 11 bases lying between them. CDR3 coding DNA: TGTGCCAGCAGCCACATGGACGAGACCTACAATGAGCAGTTCTTC. As protein: CASSHMDETYNEQFF.

This clonotype was observed a handful of times. This chain connects TRBV10-3 to TRBJ1-1; D remains unclear. CDR3 size: 15 residues. V lost 2 bases, J lost 1 base, and 11 bases lay in between. In germline, CDR1 is ENHRY, CDR2 SYGVKD. CDR3 sequence (DNA): TGTGCCATCAGTGAGCCCCCTCCCAGGAACACTGAAGCTTTCTTT. This gives the protein CAISEPPPRNTEAFF.

The V call is TRBV10-3, the J call TRBJ2-2; 9 bases line up with TRBD1. The germline V gene encodes CDR1 ENHRY and CDR2 SYGVKD. V lost 6 bases to trimming and J lost 5 bases; unmatched junction nucleotides: 7. The CDR3 has 15 amino acids. This chain's CDR3 is CAIRMTGGSTGELFF. The CDR3, as DNA: TGTGCCATCAGGATGACAGGGGGGAGTACCGGGGAGCTGTTTTTT.

The chain employs TRBV9 and TRBJ1-6; 10 bases line up with TRBD1. The CDR3 has 14 amino acids. With V trimmed by 6 bases and J by 6 bases, 3 bases remained unmatched. CDR1 SGDLS and CDR2 YYNGEE come from the germline V gene. CDR3 region: CASTRDRGNSPLHF. Written as DNA, the CDR3 is TGTGCCAGCACCCGGGACAGGGGTAATTCACCCCTCCACTTT.